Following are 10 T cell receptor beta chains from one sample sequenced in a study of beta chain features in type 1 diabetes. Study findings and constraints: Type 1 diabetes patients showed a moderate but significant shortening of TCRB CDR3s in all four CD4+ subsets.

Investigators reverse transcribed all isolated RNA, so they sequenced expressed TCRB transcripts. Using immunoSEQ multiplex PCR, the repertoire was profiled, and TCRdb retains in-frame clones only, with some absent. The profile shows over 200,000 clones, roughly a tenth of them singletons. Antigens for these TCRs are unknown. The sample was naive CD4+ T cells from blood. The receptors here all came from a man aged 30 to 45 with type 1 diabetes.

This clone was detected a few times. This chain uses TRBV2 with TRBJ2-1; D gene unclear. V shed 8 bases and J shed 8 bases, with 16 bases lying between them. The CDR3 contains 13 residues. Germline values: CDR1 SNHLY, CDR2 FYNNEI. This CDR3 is CASYSVSSYEQFF. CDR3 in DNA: TGTGCCAGCTACTCTGTGTCATCGTATGAGCAGTTCTTC. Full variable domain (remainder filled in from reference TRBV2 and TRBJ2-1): EPEVTQTPSHQVTQMGQEVILRCVPISNHLYFYWYRQILGQKVEFLVSFYNNEISEKSEIFDDQFSVERPDGSNFTLKIRSTKLEDSAMYFCASYSVSSYEQFFGPGTRLTVL.

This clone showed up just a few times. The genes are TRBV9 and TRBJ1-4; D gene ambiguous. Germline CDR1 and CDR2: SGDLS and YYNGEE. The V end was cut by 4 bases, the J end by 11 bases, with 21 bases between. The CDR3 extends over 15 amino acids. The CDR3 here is CASSPQSPLAGKLFF. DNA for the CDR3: TGTGCCAGCAGCCCTCAGTCCCCGCTCGCGGGGAAACTGTTTTTT.

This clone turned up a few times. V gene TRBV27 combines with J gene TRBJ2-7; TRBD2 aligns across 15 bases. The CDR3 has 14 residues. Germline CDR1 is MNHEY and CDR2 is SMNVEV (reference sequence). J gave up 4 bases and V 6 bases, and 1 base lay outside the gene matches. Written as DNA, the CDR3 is TGTGCCAGCAGGGGACTAGCGGGGGGATACGAGCAGTACTTC. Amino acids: CASRGLAGGYEQYF.

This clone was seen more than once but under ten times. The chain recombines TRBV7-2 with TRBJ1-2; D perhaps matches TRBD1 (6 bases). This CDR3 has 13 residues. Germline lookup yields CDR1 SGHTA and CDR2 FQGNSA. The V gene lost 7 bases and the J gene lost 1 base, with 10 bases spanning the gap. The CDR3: CASTRTVNYGYTF. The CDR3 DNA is TGTGCCAGCACCCGGACAGTTAACTATGGCTACACCTTC.

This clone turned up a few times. CDR3 in amino acids: CASSRPGQGLNYGYTF. The CDR3 bases are TGTGCCAGCAGCCGCCCAGGGCAGGGATTGAACTATGGCTACACCTTC. This chain joins TRBV5-4 and TRBJ1-2; possible D gene TRBD1, 5 bases. Germline lookup yields CDR1 SGHNT and CDR2 YYREEE (reference sequence). This CDR3 spans 16 amino acids. V shed 4 bases and J shed 2 bases, with 18 bases lying between them.

CDR3 region: CASSLGIGFSYEQYF. The CDR3, as DNA: TGTGCCAGCAGCTTAGGTATCGGGTTCTCCTACGAGCAGTACTTC. The rearrangement links TRBV7-8 to TRBJ2-7; the D is unclear. The CDR3 extends over 15 amino acids. V was clipped by 1 base and J by 0 bases, with 10 bases between them. Germline assignment: CDR1 SGHVS and CDR2 FQNEAQ.

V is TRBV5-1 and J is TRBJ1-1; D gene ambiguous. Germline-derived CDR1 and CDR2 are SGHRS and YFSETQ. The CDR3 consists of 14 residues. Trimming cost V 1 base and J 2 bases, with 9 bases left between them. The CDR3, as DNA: TGCGCCAGCAGCTTGACAGATGGAAACACTGAAGCTTTCTTT. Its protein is CASSLTDGNTEAFF.

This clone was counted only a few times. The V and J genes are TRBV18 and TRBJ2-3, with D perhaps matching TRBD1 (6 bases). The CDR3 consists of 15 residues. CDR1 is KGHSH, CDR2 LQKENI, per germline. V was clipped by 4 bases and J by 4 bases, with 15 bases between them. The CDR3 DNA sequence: TGTGCCAGCTCACTGGACAGATCCCTGCCAGATACGCAGTATTTT. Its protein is CASSLDRSLPDTQYF.

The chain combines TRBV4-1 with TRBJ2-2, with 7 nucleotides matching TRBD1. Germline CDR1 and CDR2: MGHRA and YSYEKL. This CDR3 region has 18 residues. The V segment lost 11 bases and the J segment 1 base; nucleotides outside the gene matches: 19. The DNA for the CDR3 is TGCGCCTCCCACAAAGGACAGGCCTTGGTTGGGAACACCGGGGAGCTGTTTTTT. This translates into CASHKGQALVGNTGELFF.

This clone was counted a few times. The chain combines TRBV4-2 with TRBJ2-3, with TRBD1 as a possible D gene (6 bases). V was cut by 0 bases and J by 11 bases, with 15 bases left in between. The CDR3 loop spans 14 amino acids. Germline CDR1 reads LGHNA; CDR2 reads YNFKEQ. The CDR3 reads CASSQERELGGQYF. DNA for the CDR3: TGTGCCAGCAGCCAAGAAAGAGAACTAGGGGGGCAGTATTTT.